Listed below are T cell receptor beta chains from one sample, sequenced in a study of blood T cell repertoires in COVID-19. The repertoire was sequenced with immunoSEQ multiplex PCR; TCRdb's copy has only in-frame clones and lacks some. The data show some 250,000 clones, approximately 86% seen once. Sequencing was done on a sample of peripheral blood. The receptors were sampled from a woman younger than 45 who had recovered from COVID-19. CDR3s include the opening cysteine and the closing phenylalanine or tryptophan. D genes are given only for firm matches. Only some rows state a clone size, as once, few, many or a class for expanded clones.

J gene: TRBJ1-1; V gene: TRBV6-5; clone size: .; D gene: .; CDR3 DNA: TGTGCCACCGTCCCTGGAAGGGTTCCAGGGACTGAAGCTTTCTTT; CDR3 protein: CATVPGRVPGTEAFF
J gene: TRBJ1-2; V gene: TRBV7-9; clone size: .; D gene: TRBD1; CDR3 DNA: TGTGCCAGCAGCGCCACAGGGGGGGCCCCCCGCCTCTATGGCTACACCTTC; CDR3 protein: CASSATGGAPRLYGYTF
J gene: TRBJ2-5; V gene: TRBV7-2; clone size: once; D gene: .; CDR3 DNA: TGTGCCAGCAGCTTAGGGCGGGGTCCGGGTACCCAGTACTTC; CDR3 protein: CASSLGRGPGTQYF
J gene: TRBJ2-7; V gene: TRBV11-2; clone size: .; D gene: .; CDR3 DNA: TGTGCCAGCAGCTTAGATTCCTTGGCTCCTTCGGACAGACCCTACGAGCAGTACTTC; CDR3 protein: CASSLDSLAPSDRPYEQYF
J gene: TRBJ1-1; V gene: TRBV7-9; clone size: .; D gene: .; CDR3 DNA: TGTGCCAGCAGCTTAGCTTCGGGGGGTGGTGGCACTGAAGCTTTCTTT; CDR3 protein: CASSLASGGGGTEAFF
J gene: TRBJ1-6; V gene: TRBV15; clone size: once; D gene: TRBD1; CDR3 DNA: TGTGCCACCAGCAGAGATTGGGGGACAGGGCTAAATTCACCCCTCCACTTT; CDR3 protein: CATSRDWGTGLNSPLHF
J gene: TRBJ2-5; V gene: TRBV24-1; clone size: .; D gene: TRBD1; CDR3 DNA: TGTGCCACCCCCACAGGGGGCGCCGGGCAAGAGACCCAGTACTTC; CDR3 protein: CATPTGGAGQETQYF
J gene: TRBJ2-1; V gene: TRBV4-1; clone size: .; D gene: .; CDR3 DNA: TGCGCCAGCAGCCAAGATTCCCAGAACAGGCGGCACTACAATGAGCAGTTCTTC; CDR3 protein: CASSQDSQNRRHYNEQFF
J gene: TRBJ2-7; V gene: TRBV4-2; clone size: few; D gene: .; CDR3 DNA: TGTGCCAGCAGCCAAGGGCTAGCCACCTACGAGCAGTACTTC; CDR3 protein: CASSQGLATYEQYF
J gene: TRBJ2-1; V gene: TRBV12-3/TRBV12-4; clone size: .; D gene: .; CDR3 DNA: TGTGCCAGCAGTTTAAGGGGTGGGGATGAGCAGTTCTTC; CDR3 protein: CASSLRGGDEQFF
J gene: TRBJ2-2; V gene: TRBV18; clone size: .; D gene: .; CDR3 DNA: TGTGCCAGCTCACCATTCGCAGGGGTGTCATCCGGGGAGCTGTTTTTT; CDR3 protein: CASSPFAGVSSGELFF
J gene: TRBJ2-6; V gene: TRBV6-1; clone size: few; D gene: .; CDR3 DNA: TGTGCCAGCAGTGAATTAGCCGACTCTGGGGCCAACGTCCTGACTTTC; CDR3 protein: CASSELADSGANVLTF
J gene: TRBJ2-7; V gene: TRBV19; clone size: .; D gene: .; CDR3 DNA: TGTGCCAGTAGTCTGCTAGGTGGCGAGCAGTACTTC; CDR3 protein: CASSLLGGEQYF
J gene: TRBJ1-1; V gene: TRBV5-6; clone size: .; D gene: TRBD1; CDR3 DNA: TGTGCCAGCAGCTCCGTACAGGGGGCGAGGTTTCGAGCTTTCTTT; CDR3 protein: CASSSVQGARFRAFF
J gene: TRBJ2-1; V gene: TRBV5-1; clone size: .; D gene: .; CDR3 DNA: TGCGCCAGCAGCGTCAGACTAATCTCCTACAATGAGCAGTTCTTC; CDR3 protein: CASSVRLISYNEQFF
J gene: TRBJ1-1; V gene: TRBV19; clone size: .; D gene: TRBD1; CDR3 DNA: TGTGCCAGTAACACACAGGGGCAACCAGCGGCTTTCTTT; CDR3 protein: CASNTQGQPAAFF
J gene: TRBJ2-1; V gene: TRBV6-2/TRBV6-3; clone size: .; D gene: TRBD2; CDR3 DNA: TGTGCCAGCAGTACGATAGCGGGGGGGCGGAATGAGCAGTTCTTC; CDR3 protein: CASSTIAGGRNEQFF
J gene: TRBJ2-7; V gene: TRBV19; clone size: .; D gene: .; CDR3 DNA: TGTGCCAGTAGTATTTACGGGGGACCCGCCTACGAGCAGTACTTC; CDR3 protein: CASSIYGGPAYEQYF
J gene: TRBJ2-5; V gene: TRBV5-1; clone size: .; D gene: TRBD2; CDR3 DNA: TGCGCCAGCAGCTCGAACACGGCGGGGGGACAAGAGACCCAGTACTTC; CDR3 protein: CASSSNTAGGQETQYF
J gene: TRBJ2-3; V gene: TRBV6-1; clone size: few; D gene: TRBD2; CDR3 DNA: TGTGCCAGCAGTGAAGGTAGCGGGGGGGGATTCACAGATACGCAGTATTTT; CDR3 protein: CASSEGSGGGFTDTQYF
J gene: TRBJ2-1; V gene: TRBV6-6; clone size: .; D gene: TRBD1; CDR3 DNA: TGTGCCAGCAGCTACGGACAGGGGGTTTACAATGAGCAGTTCTTC; CDR3 protein: CASSYGQGVYNEQFF
J gene: TRBJ2-5; V gene: TRBV3-1/TRBV3-2; clone size: .; D gene: TRBD2; CDR3 DNA: TGTGCCAGCAGCCAAGTAAGGCCAGCGGGGGAACAAGAGACCCAGTACTTC; CDR3 protein: CASSQVRPAGEQETQYF
J gene: TRBJ2-1; V gene: TRBV5-5; clone size: .; D gene: .; CDR3 DNA: TGTGCCAGCAGCTTGAATTCAGCCGCGCCGTGGGCCAATGAGCAGTTCTTC; CDR3 protein: CASSLNSAAPWANEQFF
J gene: TRBJ1-1; V gene: TRBV5-4; clone size: .; D gene: .; CDR3 DNA: TGTGCCAGCAGCTTGGGACGGCGGATGAACACTGAAGCTTTCTTT; CDR3 protein: CASSLGRRMNTEAFF
J gene: TRBJ2-5; V gene: TRBV7-3; clone size: .; D gene: .; CDR3 DNA: TGTGCCAGCAGCTTAGGTCGGGGCCAAGAGACCCAGTACTTC; CDR3 protein: CASSLGRGQETQYF
J gene: TRBJ1-1; V gene: TRBV5-1; clone size: .; D gene: .; CDR3 DNA: TGCGCCAGCAGCTTGGGCGGGGTCACTGAAGCTTTCTTT; CDR3 protein: CASSLGGVTEAFF
J gene: TRBJ1-1; V gene: TRBV5-8; clone size: .; D gene: .; CDR3 DNA: TGTGCCAGCAGCTTGGATTTCCAGGGGATAGGGAACACTGAAGCTTTCTTT; CDR3 protein: CASSLDFQGIGNTEAFF
J gene: TRBJ2-3; V gene: TRBV2; clone size: .; D gene: .; CDR3 DNA: TGTGCCGGAGGGCCGAGCACAGATACGCAGTATTTT; CDR3 protein: CAGGPSTDTQYF
J gene: TRBJ2-5; V gene: TRBV4-2; clone size: .; D gene: TRBD1; CDR3 DNA: TGTGCCAGCAGCCAAGAGTCTTCCGGGACAGGGTACCAAGAGACCCAGTACTTC; CDR3 protein: CASSQESSGTGYQETQYF
J gene: TRBJ2-7; V gene: TRBV6-5; clone size: once; D gene: .; CDR3 DNA: TGTGCCAGCAGTTACTCGCAGTTTTCCTACGAGCAGTACTTC; CDR3 protein: CASSYSQFSYEQYF
J gene: TRBJ2-7; V gene: TRBV4-2; clone size: .; D gene: TRBD1; CDR3 DNA: TGTGCCAGCAGCCTCTCTGGGACAGGGTCCTACGAGCAGTACTTC; CDR3 protein: CASSLSGTGSYEQYF
J gene: TRBJ1-5; V gene: TRBV19; clone size: .; D gene: .; CDR3 DNA: TGTGCCAGTAGTATAGGAGGCTCTTCCGGGAGGAATCAGCCCCAGCATTTT; CDR3 protein: CASSIGGSSGRNQPQHF
J gene: TRBJ2-4; V gene: TRBV5-6; clone size: .; D gene: .; CDR3 DNA: TGTGCCAGCAGCTTCAGGGCCGTCAAAAACATTCAGTACTTC; CDR3 protein: CASSFRAVKNIQYF
J gene: TRBJ1-6; V gene: TRBV18; clone size: .; D gene: TRBD1; CDR3 DNA: TGTGCCAGCTCACCACCGTGGACAGGGGGCTCGGATTCACCCCTCCACTTT; CDR3 protein: CASSPPWTGGSDSPLHF
J gene: TRBJ1-1; V gene: TRBV15; clone size: .; D gene: TRBD1; CDR3 DNA: TGTGCCACCAGCAGAGGGTTCAGGGGGCCGGGCACTGAAGCTTTCTTT; CDR3 protein: CATSRGFRGPGTEAFF
J gene: TRBJ2-1; V gene: TRBV5-1; clone size: few; D gene: .; CDR3 DNA: TGCGCCAGCAGTTTAGTTGGAGACAGGGAGCAGTTCTTC; CDR3 protein: CASSLVGDREQFF
J gene: TRBJ2-1; V gene: TRBV5-4; clone size: .; D gene: TRBD2; CDR3 DNA: TGTGCCAGCAGCCCCCCCAGAGCGGGGGGGCCAGGTGAGCAGTTCTTC; CDR3 protein: CASSPPRAGGPGEQFF
J gene: TRBJ1-1; V gene: TRBV6-5; clone size: .; D gene: .; CDR3 DNA: TGTGCCGGATCCCCGGGGGAGAGGCAAGCTTTCTTT; CDR3 protein: CAGSPGERQAFF
J gene: TRBJ1-2; V gene: TRBV2; clone size: .; D gene: .; CDR3 DNA: TGTGCCAGCAGTGTTGGGGGGTTGGACGGCTACACCTTC; CDR3 protein: CASSVGGLDGYTF
J gene: TRBJ1-3; V gene: TRBV5-1; clone size: few; D gene: .; CDR3 DNA: TGCGCCAGCAGCTTTGGCCAGTCTGGAAACACCATATATTTT; CDR3 protein: CASSFGQSGNTIYF
J gene: TRBJ1-5; V gene: TRBV19; clone size: .; D gene: .; CDR3 DNA: TGTGCCAGTAGTAAAGGAGGGGTGGATCAGCCCCAGCATTTT; CDR3 protein: CASSKGGVDQPQHF
J gene: TRBJ2-1; V gene: TRBV4-2; clone size: once; D gene: TRBD1; CDR3 DNA: TGTGCCAGCAGCCAGAATGGTATGGGACAGGGGGACAATGAGCAGTTCTTC; CDR3 protein: CASSQNGMGQGDNEQFF
J gene: TRBJ2-1; V gene: TRBV6-6; clone size: .; D gene: TRBD1; CDR3 DNA: TGTGCCAGCAGTTTTCCGGGACAGGGCACAAATGAGCAGTTCTTC; CDR3 protein: CASSFPGQGTNEQFF
J gene: TRBJ2-1; V gene: TRBV19; clone size: .; D gene: TRBD2; CDR3 DNA: TGTGCCAGTAGCTGGGGAGGGCCGCAGTTCTTC; CDR3 protein: CASSWGGPQFF
J gene: TRBJ1-1; V gene: TRBV5-6; clone size: .; D gene: .; CDR3 DNA: TGTGCCAGCAGCAGTGGACTGTCTGAAGCTTTCTTT; CDR3 protein: CASSSGLSEAFF
J gene: TRBJ2-3; V gene: TRBV7-2; clone size: .; D gene: TRBD2; CDR3 DNA: TGTGCCAGCAGCCCCTCTGCTAGCGGGGGGACAGATACGCAGTATTTT; CDR3 protein: CASSPSASGGTDTQYF
J gene: TRBJ2-7; V gene: TRBV5-1; clone size: .; D gene: .; CDR3 DNA: TGCGCCAGCAGCTTGGTTGGACAATCCTACGAGCAGTACTTC; CDR3 protein: CASSLVGQSYEQYF
J gene: TRBJ2-5; V gene: TRBV7-9; clone size: .; D gene: TRBD1; CDR3 DNA: TGTGCCAGCAGCCTCAGGGGGCGAGAGACCCAGTACTTC; CDR3 protein: CASSLRGRETQYF
J gene: TRBJ2-7; V gene: TRBV10-3; clone size: .; D gene: .; CDR3 DNA: TGTGCCATCAGTGAGTCTCAGGGGAGCTACGAGCAGTACTTC; CDR3 protein: CAISESQGSYEQYF
J gene: TRBJ1-6; V gene: TRBV6-5; clone size: .; D gene: .; CDR3 DNA: TGTGCCAGCGCGAGCTCCTATAATTCACCCCTCCACTTT; CDR3 protein: CASASSYNSPLHF
J gene: TRBJ2-4; V gene: TRBV27; clone size: .; D gene: .; CDR3 DNA: TGTGCCAGCAGTTCCTTTGACAGACAAAAAAACATTCAGTACTTC; CDR3 protein: CASSSFDRQKNIQYF